A selection of T cell receptor beta chains follows, all from one sample in a study of T cell clonotyping in hematopoietic cell transplantation. This table comes from immunoSEQ multiplex PCR, and its TCRdb copy is limited to in-frame clones, with some not included. The sample lists some 5,900 clones; roughly 78% were seen once. The input for sequencing was peripheral blood mononuclear cells, taken 180 days after allogeneic stem cell transplant. These TCRs come from a male patient between 65 and 85 years old who had an allogeneic stem cell transplant from an unrelated donor, so T cells may come from the graft donor. Some clones in this sample may be carry-over from other donors' samples. CDR3s include the opening cysteine and the closing phenylalanine or tryptophan. A D gene is named only where the DNA matches it firmly. Clone size is shown for a subset of rows, as once, few, many or a class of expanded clone.

V gene	clone size	D gene	J gene	CDR3 DNA	CDR3 protein
TRBV29-1	-	TRBD2	TRBJ2-3	TGCAGCGTTGAGGGGGGTAGCGGGATTACAGATACGCAGTATTTT	CSVEGGSGITDTQYF
TRBV9	-	-	TRBJ2-5	TGTGCCAGCAGCGCCGGCGGGACCCAGTACTTC	CASSAGGTQYF
TRBV27	-	-	TRBJ1-4	TGTGCCAGCAGTTTATCGGGTGGCGTTAATGAAAAACTGTTTTTT	CASSLSGGVNEKLFF
TRBV10-1	-	-	TRBJ2-1	TGCGCCAGCAGTGAGGAGGGCGCTGAGCAGTTCTTC	CASSEEGAEQFF
TRBV5-1	-	TRBD2	TRBJ2-1	TGCGCCAGCAGCTCCAGACTAGCGGGACATGACAATGAGCAGTTCTTC	CASSSRLAGHDNEQFF
TRBV2	-	-	TRBJ1-2	TGTGCCAGCAGTGAAGGTCGGCAACTGTTTGGTGGCTACACCTTC	CASSEGRQLFGGYTF
TRBV5-1	-	-	TRBJ1-1	TGCGCCAGCAGCTTGGGATCTCTTGAGGGGAACACTGAAGCTTTCTTT	CASSLGSLEGNTEAFF
TRBV10-3	-	TRBD1	TRBJ1-1	TGTGCCATCAGTGGGACAGGTCGAGAAGCTTTCTTT	CAISGTGREAFF
TRBV30	few	-	TRBJ1-1	TGTGGAGGGATGTTTGGCCGTATTAACACTGAAGCTTTCTTT	CGGMFGRINTEAFF
TRBV30	-	-	TRBJ1-5	TGTGCCTGGAGTGTACGGGGTCAGCCCCAGCATTTT	CAWSVRGQPQHF
TRBV21-1	-	-	TRBJ2-7	TGTGCCAGCAGCGGGCGGGATTACGAGCAGTACTTC	CASSGRDYEQYF
TRBV7-2	-	-	TRBJ2-3	TGTGCCAGCAGCCGAATGAGGGGGACAGATACGCAGTATTTT	CASSRMRGTDTQYF
TRBV28	-	-	TRBJ1-2	TGTGCCAGCAGTCCTCCGGGCACATCGAGCCACTACACCTTC	CASSPPGTSSHYTF
TRBV27	-	TRBD2	TRBJ2-7	TGTGCCAGCAGTTCTCGCTTCGGGTTAACTAGCGGGAGGGTTAAGACCTACGAGCAGTACTTC	CASSSRFGLTSGRVKTYEQYF